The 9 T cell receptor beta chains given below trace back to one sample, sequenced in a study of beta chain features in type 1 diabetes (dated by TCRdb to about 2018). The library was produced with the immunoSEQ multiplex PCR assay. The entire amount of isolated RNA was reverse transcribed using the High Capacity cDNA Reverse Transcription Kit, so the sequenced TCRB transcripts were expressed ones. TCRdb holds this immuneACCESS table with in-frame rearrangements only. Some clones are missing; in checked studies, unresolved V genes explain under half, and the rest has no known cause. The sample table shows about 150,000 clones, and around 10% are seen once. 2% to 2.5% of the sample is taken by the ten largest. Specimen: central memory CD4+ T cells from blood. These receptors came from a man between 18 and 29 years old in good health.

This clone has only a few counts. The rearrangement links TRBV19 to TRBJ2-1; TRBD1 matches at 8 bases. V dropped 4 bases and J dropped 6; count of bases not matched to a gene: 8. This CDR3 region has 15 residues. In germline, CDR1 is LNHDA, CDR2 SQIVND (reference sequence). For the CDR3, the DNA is TGTGCCAGTAGTACGCCTGGACAGGGAGTCAATGAGCAGTTCTTC. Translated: CASSTPGQGVNEQFF. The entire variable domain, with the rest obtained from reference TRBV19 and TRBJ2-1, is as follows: DGGITQSPKYLFRKEGQNVTLSCEQNLNHDAMYWYRQDPGQGLRLIYYSQIVNDFQKGDIAEGYSVSREKKESFPLTVTSAQKNPTAFYLCASSTPGQGVNEQFFGPGTRLTVL.

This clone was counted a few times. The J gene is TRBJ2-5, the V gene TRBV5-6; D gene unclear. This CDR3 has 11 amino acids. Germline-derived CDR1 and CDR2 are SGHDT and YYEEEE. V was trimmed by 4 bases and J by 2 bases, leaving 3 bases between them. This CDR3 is CASSVQETQYF. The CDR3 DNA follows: TGTGCCAGCAGCGTGCAAGAGACCCAGTACTTC.

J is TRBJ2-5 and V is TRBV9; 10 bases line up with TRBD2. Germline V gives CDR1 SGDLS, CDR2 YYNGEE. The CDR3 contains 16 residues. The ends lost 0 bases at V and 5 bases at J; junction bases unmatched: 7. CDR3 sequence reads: CASSVGPSGSLETQYF. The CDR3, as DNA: TGTGCCAGCAGCGTAGGGCCTAGCGGGAGCTTGGAGACCCAGTACTTC. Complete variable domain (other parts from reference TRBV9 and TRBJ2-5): DSGVTQTPKHLITATGQRVTLRCSPRSGDLSVYWYQQSLDQGLQFLIQYYNGEERAKGNILERFSAQQFPDLHSELNLSSLELGDSALYFCASSVGPSGSLETQYFGPGTRLLVL.

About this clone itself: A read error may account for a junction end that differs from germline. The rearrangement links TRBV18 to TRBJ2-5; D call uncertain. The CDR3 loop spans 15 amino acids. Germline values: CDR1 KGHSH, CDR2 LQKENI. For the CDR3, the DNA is TGTGCCAGCTCACCTTCCCAAGCCGACCGGACCCCCCCAAACTTC. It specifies CASSPSQADRTPPNF.

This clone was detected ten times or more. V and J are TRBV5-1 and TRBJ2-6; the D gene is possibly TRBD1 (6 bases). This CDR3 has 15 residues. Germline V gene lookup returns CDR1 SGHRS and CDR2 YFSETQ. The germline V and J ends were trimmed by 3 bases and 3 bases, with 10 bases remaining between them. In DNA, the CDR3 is TGCGCCAGCAGCTCACAGGGATATGGGGCCAACGTCCTGACTTTC. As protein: CASSSQGYGANVLTF.

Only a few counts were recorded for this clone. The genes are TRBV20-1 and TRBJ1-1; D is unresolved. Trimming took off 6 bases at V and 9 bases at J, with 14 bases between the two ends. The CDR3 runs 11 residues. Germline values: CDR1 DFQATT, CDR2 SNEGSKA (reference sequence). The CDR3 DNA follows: TGCAGTGCCGTTCGGCAGGATAAAGCTTTCTTT. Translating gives CSAVRQDKAFF.

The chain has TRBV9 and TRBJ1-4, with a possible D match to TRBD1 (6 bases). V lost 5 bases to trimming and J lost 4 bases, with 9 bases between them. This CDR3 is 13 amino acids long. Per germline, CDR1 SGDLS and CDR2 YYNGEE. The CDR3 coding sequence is TGTGCCAGCAGTAGGGACAATAATGAAAAACTGTTTTTT. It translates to CASSRDNNEKLFF.

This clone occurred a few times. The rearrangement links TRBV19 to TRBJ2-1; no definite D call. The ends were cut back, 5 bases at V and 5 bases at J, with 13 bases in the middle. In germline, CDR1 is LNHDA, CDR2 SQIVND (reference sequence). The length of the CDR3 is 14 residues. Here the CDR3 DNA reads TGTGCCAGTAGTCCCACTCGGGCTCACAATGAGCAGTTCTTC. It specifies CASSPTRAHNEQFF.

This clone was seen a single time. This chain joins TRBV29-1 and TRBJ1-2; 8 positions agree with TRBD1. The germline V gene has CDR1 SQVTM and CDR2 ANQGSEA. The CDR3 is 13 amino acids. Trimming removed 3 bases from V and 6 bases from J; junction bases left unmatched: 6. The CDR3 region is CSVDRGRVNGYTF. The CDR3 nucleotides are TGCAGCGTTGACAGGGGGCGAGTGAATGGCTACACCTTC.